These T cell receptor beta chains were read from a single sample in a study of blood T cell repertoires in COVID-19. The method was immunoSEQ multiplex PCR; TCRdb's version includes in-frame clones alone and lacks a portion of them. The sample lists approximately 150,000 clones, roughly 81% occurring once. The source material was peripheral blood. Source of these receptors: a human donor with acute or convalescent COVID-19. The donor label of this sample is uncertain. Each CDR3 is given with its conserved first and last residue. Fields, in order: V gene, J gene, CDR3 protein.

v_gene: TRBV12-3/TRBV12-4
j_gene: TRBJ1-1
CDR3aa: CASSSNRVTEAFF

v_gene: TRBV4-1
j_gene: TRBJ2-1
CDR3aa: CASSPIPGLAEQPTYNEQFF

v_gene: TRBV18
j_gene: TRBJ2-5
CDR3aa: CASSPLGPQETQYF

v_gene: TRBV7-9
j_gene: TRBJ1-3
CDR3aa: CASSSTTGKTGNTIYF

v_gene: TRBV7-8
j_gene: TRBJ1-2
CDR3aa: CASSLPPVGDRETNYGYTF

v_gene: TRBV6-6
j_gene: TRBJ1-6
CDR3aa: CASRGGYNSPLHF

v_gene: TRBV6-5
j_gene: TRBJ1-5
CDR3aa: CASWGGQGDNQPQHF

v_gene: TRBV5-1
j_gene: TRBJ1-3
CDR3aa: CASRPGTEGNTIYF

v_gene: TRBV6-6
j_gene: TRBJ1-1
CDR3aa: CASSGTGGTEAFF

v_gene: TRBV27
j_gene: TRBJ1-5
CDR3aa: CASSLSGGGNQPQHF

v_gene: TRBV6-1
j_gene: TRBJ1-3
CDR3aa: CASSEAGTFLNTIYF

v_gene: TRBV19
j_gene: TRBJ1-4
CDR3aa: CASSIRTGVEKLFF

v_gene: TRBV5-1
j_gene: TRBJ1-3
CDR3aa: CASSQSPTGGKGDTIYF

v_gene: TRBV28
j_gene: TRBJ2-7
CDR3aa: CASTPQGWGYEQYF

v_gene: TRBV28
j_gene: TRBJ1-2
CDR3aa: CASSSYQNTANYGYTF

v_gene: TRBV7-2
j_gene: TRBJ2-1
CDR3aa: CASSLTSPPHNEQFF

v_gene: TRBV6-5
j_gene: TRBJ1-6
CDR3aa: CASSPPGDNNSPLHF

v_gene: TRBV15
j_gene: TRBJ1-5
CDR3aa: CATSRDRGQGNQPQHF

v_gene: TRBV18
j_gene: TRBJ2-3
CDR3aa: CASSPSGPSTDTQYF

v_gene: TRBV30
j_gene: TRBJ1-2
CDR3aa: CAWSDKTQGRYGYTF

v_gene: TRBV10-3
j_gene: TRBJ1-2
CDR3aa: CAISGGDSYGYTF

v_gene: TRBV5-1
j_gene: TRBJ2-1
CDR3aa: CASSSAVNSYNEQFF

v_gene: TRBV4-1
j_gene: TRBJ2-2
CDR3aa: CASSQDLAATGELFF

v_gene: TRBV11-2
j_gene: TRBJ2-1
CDR3aa: CASSLETYSYNEQFF

v_gene: TRBV28
j_gene: TRBJ1-4
CDR3aa: CASRRTGINEKLFF

v_gene: TRBV12-5
j_gene: TRBJ1-5
CDR3aa: CASGLVVQGGQPQHF

v_gene: TRBV2
j_gene: TRBJ2-7
CDR3aa: CASSVKAGEQYF

v_gene: TRBV30
j_gene: TRBJ1-4
CDR3aa: CACDLGSEKLFF

v_gene: TRBV9
j_gene: TRBJ1-3
CDR3aa: CASSPLWGTPPRSGNTIYF

v_gene: TRBV19
j_gene: TRBJ1-4
CDR3aa: CASSGQGGTNEKLFF

v_gene: TRBV7-2
j_gene: TRBJ1-1
CDR3aa: CASSLRGQQNTEAFF

v_gene: TRBV3-1/TRBV3-2
j_gene: TRBJ2-3
CDR3aa: CASSLMRVGSDTQYF

v_gene: TRBV5-5
j_gene: TRBJ2-3
CDR3aa: CASSSRGASTDTQYF

v_gene: TRBV18
j_gene: TRBJ1-1
CDR3aa: CASSPSGHINTEAFF

v_gene: TRBV18
j_gene: TRBJ2-3
CDR3aa: CASSPRSGSTDTQYF

v_gene: TRBV28
j_gene: TRBJ1-3
CDR3aa: CASSPGTASGNTIYF

v_gene: TRBV5-1
j_gene: TRBJ2-5
CDR3aa: CASSLVEETQYF

v_gene: TRBV16
j_gene: TRBJ2-7
CDR3aa: CASSQSQGITYEQYF

v_gene: TRBV7-2
j_gene: TRBJ1-5
CDR3aa: CASSLPLGIGGPQHF

v_gene: TRBV3-1/TRBV3-2
j_gene: TRBJ1-1
CDR3aa: CASSPLDSNTEAFF

v_gene: TRBV5-6
j_gene: TRBJ1-2
CDR3aa: CASSLDGRNYGYTF

v_gene: TRBV7-9
j_gene: TRBJ1-1
CDR3aa: CASSLDAGNTEAFF

v_gene: TRBV5-1
j_gene: TRBJ2-7
CDR3aa: CASSRTGTYEQYF

v_gene: TRBV25-1
j_gene: TRBJ1-3
CDR3aa: CASSDLGLSGNTIYF

v_gene: TRBV6-4
j_gene: TRBJ1-1
CDR3aa: CASSVRGNTEAFF

v_gene: TRBV6-5
j_gene: TRBJ2-3
CDR3aa: CASRTSGSSTDTQYF

v_gene: TRBV4-3
j_gene: TRBJ1-2
CDR3aa: CASSQDIRQDGYTF

v_gene: TRBV7-2
j_gene: TRBJ1-1
CDR3aa: CASSLGTVRNTEAFF

v_gene: TRBV10-3
j_gene: TRBJ2-3
CDR3aa: CAILKGGSADTQYF

v_gene: TRBV4-3
j_gene: TRBJ2-7
CDR3aa: CASSPQGTGAYEQYF

v_gene: TRBV5-1
j_gene: TRBJ2-3
CDR3aa: CASSQKDTQYF

v_gene: TRBV7-9
j_gene: TRBJ1-2
CDR3aa: CASSAPGPTINYGYTF

v_gene: TRBV19
j_gene: TRBJ1-3
CDR3aa: CASAPQGSFSGNTIYF

v_gene: TRBV4-3
j_gene: TRBJ1-2
CDR3aa: CASSQDQAEAYGYTF